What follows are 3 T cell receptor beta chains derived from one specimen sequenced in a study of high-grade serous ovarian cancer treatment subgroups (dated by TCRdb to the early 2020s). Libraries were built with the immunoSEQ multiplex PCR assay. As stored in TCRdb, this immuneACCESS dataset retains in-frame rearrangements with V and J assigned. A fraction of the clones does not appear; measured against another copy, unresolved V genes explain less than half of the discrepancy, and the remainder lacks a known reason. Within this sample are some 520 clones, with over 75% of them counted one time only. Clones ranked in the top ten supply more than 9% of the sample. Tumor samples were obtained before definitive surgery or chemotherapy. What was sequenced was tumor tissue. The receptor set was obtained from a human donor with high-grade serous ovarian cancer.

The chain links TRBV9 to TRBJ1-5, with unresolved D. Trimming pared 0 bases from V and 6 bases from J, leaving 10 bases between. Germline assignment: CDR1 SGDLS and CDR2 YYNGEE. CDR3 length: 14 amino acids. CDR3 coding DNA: TGTGCCAGCAGCGTAGACCCCGAATCTCAGCCCCAGCATTTT. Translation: CASSVDPESQPQHF.

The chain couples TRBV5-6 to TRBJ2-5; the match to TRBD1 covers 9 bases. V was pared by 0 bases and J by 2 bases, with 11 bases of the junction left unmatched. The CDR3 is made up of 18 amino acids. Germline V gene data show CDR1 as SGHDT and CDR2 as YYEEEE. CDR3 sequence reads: CASSLVFDRGVLQETQYF. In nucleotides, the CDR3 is TGTGCCAGCAGCTTGGTTTTTGACAGGGGGGTCCTGCAAGAGACCCAGTACTTC.

CDR3 in amino acids: CASSSQGNVYNEQFF. CDR3 nucleotide sequence: TGCGCCAGCAGCTCCCAAGGGAACGTTTACAATGAGCAGTTCTTC. V usage is TRBV5-1 and J usage is TRBJ2-1; D is unclear. The V end lost 3 bases, the J end lost 4 bases, and 14 bases lay between the germline ends. The CDR3 sequence is 15 residues long. Germline CDR1 and CDR2: SGHRS and YFSETQ.